The 10 T cell receptor beta chains presented below share a single source sample, sequenced in a study of siplizumab effects on memory and regulatory T cells. Some clones are missing from TCRdb's copy, which holds only in-frame ones; the method was immunoSEQ multiplex PCR. The sample consists of roughly 100,000 clones, 95% to 97% of them appearing once. The sample consisted of naive CD4+ T cells sorted from blood. The receptors stem from a human donor in good health.

The chain is built from TRBV28 and TRBJ1-2; 7 bases are shared with TRBD1. The trim removed 4 bases at V and 5 bases at J, leaving 7 bases unmatched. The CDR3 spans 14 residues. From germline, CDR1 is MDHEN and CDR2 SYDVKM. The CDR3 bases are TGTGCCAGCAGTTCCTCGGGACAGCAATATGGCTACACCTTC. Its protein is CASSSSGQQYGYTF.

The V gene is TRBV6-5, the J gene TRBJ1-2, with TRBD1 identical over 7 bases. This CDR3 spans 14 amino acids. The germline gives CDR1 MNHEY, CDR2 SVGAGI. V was pared by 4 bases and J by 3 bases, with 5 bases of the junction left unmatched. DNA for the CDR3: TGTGCCAGCAGTTGGGGTGACAGGGACTATGGCTACACCTTC. It translates to CASSWGDRDYGYTF.

The rearrangement uses TRBV7-2 and TRBJ2-7; D perhaps matches TRBD1 (5 bases). This CDR3 has 15 residues. The ends were cut back, 5 bases at V and 2 bases at J, with 16 bases in the middle. From germline, CDR1 is SGHTA and CDR2 FQGNSA. The CDR3: CASSPQQGTPYEQYF. The CDR3 nucleotides are TGTGCCAGCAGCCCCCAGCAGGGCACCCCCTACGAGCAGTACTTC.

The chain employs TRBV21-1 and TRBJ1-1; the table gives TRBD1 as D, unverified against the DNA. TRBV21-1 is a pseudogene segment. This CDR3 is built from 14 residues. This CDR3 is CASSKRGFNTEAFF. The CDR3 nucleotides are TGTGCCAGCAGCAAAAGGGGATTCAACACTGAAGCTTTCTTT.

The rearrangement uses TRBV5-1 and TRBJ2-3, with TRBD2 identical over 13 bases. The V and J ends lost 0 bases and 0 bases, in that order; junction bases with no gene match: 1. The CDR3 contains 17 residues. The germline V gene has CDR1 SGHRS and CDR2 YFSETQ. Written as DNA, the CDR3 is TGCGCCAGCAGCTTGGGACTAGCGGGGGGAAGCACAGATACGCAGTATTTT. This translates into CASSLGLAGGSTDTQYF.

The chain employs TRBV27 and TRBJ2-5; possibly TRBD1 for D (5 bases). This CDR3 is built from 14 residues. Trimming removed 6 bases at V and 1 base at J, with 12 bases between. CDR1 MNHEY and CDR2 SMNVEV come from the germline V gene (reference sequence). CDR3 in DNA: TGTGCCAGCAGATTCAGACAGTCCCAAGAGACCCAGTACTTC. Protein: CASRFRQSQETQYF.

This chain uses TRBV9 with TRBJ2-3; tentatively, D is TRBD1 (6 bases). V was trimmed by 3 bases and J by 2 bases, leaving 16 bases between them. Germline V gene data show CDR1 as SGDLS and CDR2 as YYNGEE. This CDR3 is 16 amino acids long. The DNA for the CDR3 is TGTGCCAGCAGCGGACGTACAGGGATCTTCACAGATACGCAGTATTTT. Amino acid sequence: CASSGRTGIFTDTQYF.

V gene TRBV20-1 combines with J gene TRBJ2-7, with a weak D call TRBD1 (6 bases). The CDR3 spans 10 residues. CDR1 is DFQATT, CDR2 SNEGSKA, per germline (reference sequence). V shed 6 bases and J shed 5 bases, with 8 bases lying between them. The CDR3 loop is CSARTDEQYF. In nucleotides, the CDR3 is TGCAGTGCCCGGACAGACGAGCAGTACTTC.

The chain recombines TRBV6-6 with TRBJ2-7; 8 positions match TRBD2. Germline V lookup: CDR1 MNHNY, CDR2 SVGAGI (reference sequence). J lost 0 bases, V lost 7 bases, and 8 bases had no gene match. CDR3 length: 15 amino acids. Here the CDR3 reads CASTISGTSSYEQYF. The DNA of the CDR3 is TGTGCCAGCACAATCTCCGGGACTAGCTCCTACGAGCAGTACTTC.

The table lists this clone with a count of one. The V and J genes are TRBV7-6 and TRBJ1-1; no definite D call. The V end lost 5 bases, the J end lost 5 bases, and 12 bases lay between the germline ends. The CDR3 runs 13 residues. Germline values: CDR1 SGHVS, CDR2 FNYEAQ. The CDR3 DNA is TGTGCCAGCAGCGCCCAACAGAGGACTGAAGCTTTCTTT. It yields the protein CASSAQQRTEAFF.